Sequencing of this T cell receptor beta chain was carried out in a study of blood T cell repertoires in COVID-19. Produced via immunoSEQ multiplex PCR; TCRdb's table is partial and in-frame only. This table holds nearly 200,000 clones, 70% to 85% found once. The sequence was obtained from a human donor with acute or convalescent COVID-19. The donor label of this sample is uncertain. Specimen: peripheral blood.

CDR3 region: CASSTWTGKFQGYTF. The CDR3 nucleotides read TGTGCCAGCAGTACGTGGACAGGGAAGTTCCAAGGCTACACCTTC. This rearrangement joins TRBV6-2 or TRBV6-3 to TRBJ1-2; TRBD1 matches at 8 bases. From germline, CDR1 is MNHEY and CDR2 SVGEGT. With 5 bases clipped from V and 8 bases from J, the junction kept 13 bases outside the gene matches. The CDR3 loop spans 15 amino acids.